This T cell receptor (beta chain) was obtained from a study of blood T cells in healthy people across ages. The second PCR ran about 6 to 11 cycles with a sample-barcoded 5' primer and J-beta primers. TCRdb called the 5' RACE reads again in MiXCR, with one record for every CDR3 protein. In the table there are hundreds of thousands of distinct CDR3 sequences, around 25% of which are singletons. Study-level findings and limits: With donor CMV status unknown, expanded clonotype changes were possibly confounded. Across the age range, TCR beta diversity per million T cells fell in a roughly linear way.

V was pared by 0 bases and J by 8 bases, with 8 bases between. This CDR3 has 13 residues. Germline V gene sequence: CDR1 SEHNR, CDR2 FQNEAQ (reference sequence). On this clonotype itself: Its antigen is unidentified.

These same records also appear under a second study, on T cells of mothers and their children. That source notes: Every mother produced more than 9 million TCR beta CDR3 reads, whereas every child provided about 3 million.

The V and J genes are TRBV7-9 and TRBJ2-1; no clear D gene. The sample was blood. The TCR comes from a boy between 10 and 17 years old in good health. Here the CDR3 reads CASSLAERDEQFF. The CDR3 DNA sequence: TGTGCCAGCAGCTTAGCGGAAAGAGATGAGCAGTTCTTC.